This is a list of T cell receptor beta chains from one sample in a study of blood T cells in healthy people across ages. TCRdb re-derived calls from the 5' RACE reads in MiXCR, one entry per CDR3 protein. Of approximately 810,000 distinct CDR3 sequences in the sample, about 36% are singletons; the top ten hold 13%. Sequences were obtained from blood. Source of these receptors: a man aged 18 to 30 in good health. CDR3s include the opening cysteine and the closing phenylalanine or tryptophan. Fields, in order: clone size, D gene, V gene, J gene, CDR3 DNA, CDR3 protein. The D gene is left open where the match is weak. Clone size is shown for a subset of rows, as once, few, many or a class of expanded clone.

>many|NA|TRBV4-3|TRBJ2-1
TGCGCCAGCAGCCAAAACAGCAGGGGAGCCTACAATGAGCAGTTCTTC
CASSQNSRGAYNEQFF
>few|NA|TRBV3-1|TRBJ1-2
TGTGCCAGCAGCCAAGGGAGGCTCTATGGCTACACCTTC
CASSQGRLYGYTF
>few|NA|TRBV5-1|TRBJ1-2
TGCGCCAGCAGTACCGGCGGGGGGGTACAGTATGGCTACACCTTC
CASSTGGGVQYGYTF
>NA|NA|TRBV10-3|TRBJ2-5
TGTGCCATCGCCGGTGGCGGACAAGAGACCCAGTACTTC
CAIAGGGQETQYF
>NA|TRBD1|TRBV15|TRBJ2-1
TGTGCCACCAGCCAGGGGGACTCCTACAATGAGCAGTTCTTC
CATSQGDSYNEQFF
>NA|TRBD1|TRBV13|TRBJ1-2
TGTGCCAGCAGCTTAGGCCAGGGGGCGACGGTCTATGGCTACACCTTC
CASSLGQGATVYGYTF
>few|NA|TRBV18|TRBJ2-7
TGTGCCAGCTCACCCCGTGGGATGGCGGGGAGCTACGAGCAGTACTTC
CASSPRGMAGSYEQYF
>NA|NA|TRBV12-3/TRBV12-4|TRBJ2-1
TGTGCCAACAGTTTTGGTGTTGCGGGGAATGAGCAGTTCTTC
CANSFGVAGNEQFF
>NA|TRBD2|TRBV20-1|TRBJ2-7
TGCAGTGCTCCTCGGGGGGGCTCCTACGAGCAGTACTTC
CSAPRGGSYEQYF
>NA|NA|TRBV27|TRBJ2-1
TGTGCCAGCAGTTTGACAAGGGAGATATCGCGCAATGAGCAGTTCTTC
CASSLTREISRNEQFF
>once|NA|TRBV2|TRBJ1-2
TGTGCCAGCAGACCCGACAGTTATGGCTACACCTTC
CASRPDSYGYTF
>NA|NA|TRBV11-2|TRBJ2-5
TGTGCCAGCAGCTTTTCTAACGGGGCCCAAGAGACCCAGTACTTC
CASSFSNGAQETQYF
>NA|NA|TRBV20-1|TRBJ2-3
TGCAGTGCTAGAGGCTGGGCATGGGGGGATACGCAGTATTTT
CSARGWAWGDTQYF
>NA|NA|TRBV4-3|TRBJ2-7
TGCGCCAGCAGCCAAGGGTCCCACAATGAGCAGTACTTC
CASSQGSHNEQYF